This is a list of T cell receptor beta chains from one sample in a study of OX40 agonist ivuxolimab in advanced cancers. The data were produced by immunoSEQ multiplex PCR, yet TCRdb's version contains in-frame clones alone and is incomplete. The sample lists around 43,000 clones, 89% occurring once. Sequences were derived from CD4+ or CD8+ T cells sorted from blood, sampled in a trial of the OX40 agonist ivuxolimab. These receptors were taken from an adult with an advanced solid tumor such as melanoma, head and neck, liver or kidney cancer. Each CDR3 is given with its conserved first and last residue. The D gene is left open where the match is weak. Size tells how often a clone was seen (once, few, many) or the class of an expanded clone, and some rows leave it out.

v_gene	abundance	j_gene	d_gene	CDR3nt	CDR3aa
TRBV21-1	.	TRBJ1-5	.	TGTGCCAGCACCAAAGGGCCAACAGGCAGAGTAAATCAGCCCCAGCATTTT	CASTKGPTGRVNQPQHF
TRBV7-3	few	TRBJ2-6	.	TGTGCCAGCAGCTTAAAGGGACACATGGGGGCCAACGTCCTGACTTTC	CASSLKGHMGANVLTF
TRBV2	.	TRBJ1-5	TRBD1	TGTGCCAGCAGTGGGGAGGGGGCGTCGTTGGATCAGCCCCAGCATTTT	CASSGEGASLDQPQHF
TRBV6-5	.	TRBJ2-7	TRBD1	TGTGCCAGCAGTTACGTCACAGGGGCGCACTACGAGCAGTACTTC	CASSYVTGAHYEQYF
TRBV6-4	.	TRBJ1-1	.	TGTGCCAGCAGTGAGGGGGCGAACACTGAAGCTTTCTTT	CASSEGANTEAFF
TRBV7-9	.	TRBJ2-3	TRBD2	TGTGCCAGCAGCTTAGTTGTTACTAGCGGCCGCACAGATACGCAGTATTTT	CASSLVVTSGRTDTQYF
TRBV29-1	.	TRBJ1-1	TRBD1	TGCAGCATCTCCGGGACAGAGGATTCCCGCACTGAAGCTTTCTTT	CSISGTEDSRTEAFF
TRBV6-5	.	TRBJ2-2	.	TGTGCCAGCACCCTAAAGCCCGACAGAACCGGGGAGCTGTTTTTT	CASTLKPDRTGELFF
TRBV6-1	.	TRBJ2-5	TRBD1	TGTGCCAGCCGGGACAGGGGATCGGAGACCCAGTACTTC	CASRDRGSETQYF
TRBV2	once	TRBJ2-7	TRBD1	TGTGCCAGCAGGCCCAGCGGGGACAGGGGGCGGGAGCAGTACTTC	CASRPSGDRGREQYF
TRBV7-9	.	TRBJ1-2	TRBD1	TGTGCCAGCAGCTTAGCGGGACAGGGCGCCTATGGCTACACCTTC	CASSLAGQGAYGYTF
TRBV5-5	.	TRBJ2-5	.	TGTGCCAGCAGCCCCCGACCAGGGTTGTACCAAGAGACCCAGTACTTC	CASSPRPGLYQETQYF
TRBV16	once	TRBJ2-7	.	TGTGCCAGCAGCCACATTTCGGGCCGGGAGCTCTACGAGCAGTACTTC	CASSHISGRELYEQYF
TRBV6-5	.	TRBJ1-1	.	TGTGCCAGCAGTTCAAAACACCAGAACACTGAAGCTTTCTTT	CASSSKHQNTEAFF
TRBV6-1	.	TRBJ1-1	.	TGTGCCAGCAGTCGAGCTTTCTTT	CASSRAFF
TRBV4-1	.	TRBJ2-7	.	TGCGCCAGCAGCCAAGCCAGGACGGGCTACTACGAGCAGTACTTC	CASSQARTGYYEQYF